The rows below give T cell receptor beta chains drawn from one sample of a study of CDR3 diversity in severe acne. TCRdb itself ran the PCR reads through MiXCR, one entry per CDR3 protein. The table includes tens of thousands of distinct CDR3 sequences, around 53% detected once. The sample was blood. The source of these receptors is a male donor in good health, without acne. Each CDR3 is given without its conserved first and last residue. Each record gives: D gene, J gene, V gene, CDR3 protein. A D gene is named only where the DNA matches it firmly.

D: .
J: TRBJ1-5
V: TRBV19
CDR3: ASISEYSNQPQH

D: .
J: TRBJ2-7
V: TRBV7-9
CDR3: ASSSEFESTYEQY

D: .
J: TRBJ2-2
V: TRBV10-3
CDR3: AISESRGRNTGELF

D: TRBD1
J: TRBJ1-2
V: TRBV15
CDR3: AASSLGTGNYGYT

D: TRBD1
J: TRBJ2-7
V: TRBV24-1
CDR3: ATSTAGQGGEQY

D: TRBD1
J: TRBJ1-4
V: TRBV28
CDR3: ASSPPGTGNEKLF

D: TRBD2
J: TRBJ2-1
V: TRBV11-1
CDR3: ASSLPPSLAVYNEQF

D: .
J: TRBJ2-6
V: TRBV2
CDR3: ASGIPSGANVLT

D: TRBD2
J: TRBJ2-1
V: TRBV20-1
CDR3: SARALAGAYNEQF

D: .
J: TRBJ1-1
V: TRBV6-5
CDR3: ASSFAQNTEAL

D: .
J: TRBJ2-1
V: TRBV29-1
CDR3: SVDDRDTAYNEQF

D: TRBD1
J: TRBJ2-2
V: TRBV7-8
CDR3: ASSRDRGWTGELF

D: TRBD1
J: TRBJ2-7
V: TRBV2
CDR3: ASRRGQERYEQY

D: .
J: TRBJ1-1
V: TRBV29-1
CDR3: SVGQRAEAF

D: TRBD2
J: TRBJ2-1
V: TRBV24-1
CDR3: ATLQAGGLYNEQF

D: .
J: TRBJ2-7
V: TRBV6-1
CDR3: ASSEGGPYEQY

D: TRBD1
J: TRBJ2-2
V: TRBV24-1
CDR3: ATSASGQDTGELF

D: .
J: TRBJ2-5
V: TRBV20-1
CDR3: SARDRIRGLVQETQY

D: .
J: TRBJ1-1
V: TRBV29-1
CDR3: SVQVWNTEAF

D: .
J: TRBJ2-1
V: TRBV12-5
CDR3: ASGLQEQF

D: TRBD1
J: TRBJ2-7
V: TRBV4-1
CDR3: ASSAQGMKNEQY

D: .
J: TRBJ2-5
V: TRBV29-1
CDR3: SVRGGTYQETQY

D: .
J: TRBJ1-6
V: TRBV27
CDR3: ASMLSSHNSPLH

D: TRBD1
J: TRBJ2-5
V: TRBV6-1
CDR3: ASSGQGARETQY

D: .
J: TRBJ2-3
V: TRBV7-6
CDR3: ASSFADGSPLDTQY

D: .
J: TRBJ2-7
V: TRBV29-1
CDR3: SVGGSGLGYEQY

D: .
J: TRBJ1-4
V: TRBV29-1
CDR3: SALNGEKLF